This entry features one T cell receptor beta chain sequence. Generated by immunoSEQ multiplex PCR, the TCRdb table keeps only in-frame clones and is missing some. The data hold some 220,000 clones, with 70% to 90% observed a single time. The CDR3 extends over 12 amino acids. Germline-derived CDR1 and CDR2 are SGHAT and FQNNGV. V lost 5 bases, J lost 4 bases, and 8 bases lay in between. The data originate from a study of blood T cell repertoires in COVID-19. Study-level information: PBMCs, B-cell-depleted T cells, or T cells provided the cDNA or gDNA that made up the material.

The sequence came from a woman aged 18-29 years who had recovered from COVID-19. The sequenced sample consisted of peripheral blood. This sequence joins TRBV11-2 and TRBJ1-1; the D is unclear. For the CDR3, the DNA is TGTGCCAGCAGCGCAGCGCGCACTGAAGCTTTCTTT. It is translated as CASSAARTEAFF.